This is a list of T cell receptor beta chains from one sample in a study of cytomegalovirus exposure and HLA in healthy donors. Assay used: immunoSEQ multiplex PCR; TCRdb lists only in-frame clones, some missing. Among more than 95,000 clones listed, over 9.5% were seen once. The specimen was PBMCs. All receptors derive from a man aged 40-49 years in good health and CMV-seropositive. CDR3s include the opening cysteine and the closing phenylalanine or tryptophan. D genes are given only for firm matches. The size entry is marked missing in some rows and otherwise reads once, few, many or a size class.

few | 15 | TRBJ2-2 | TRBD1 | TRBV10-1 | TGCGCCAGCAGTCAACAGGGGGCGAACACCGGGGAGCTGTTTTTT | CASSQQGANTGELFF
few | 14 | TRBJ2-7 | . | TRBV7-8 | TGTGCCAGCATTAAGCGGGACACCTCCTACGAGCAGTACTTC | CASIKRDTSYEQYF
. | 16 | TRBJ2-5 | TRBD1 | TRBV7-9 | TGTGCCAGCGAGGGGGACAGGGGCAGGGCGCGGGAGACCCAGTACTTC | CASEGDRGRARETQYF
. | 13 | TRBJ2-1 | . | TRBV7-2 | TGTGCCAGCAGCCCGACAGCTTACAATGAGCAGTTCTTC | CASSPTAYNEQFF
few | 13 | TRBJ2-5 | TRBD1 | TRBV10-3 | TGTGCCATCAGTGAGTTGACAGGGGAGACCCAGTACTTC | CAISELTGETQYF
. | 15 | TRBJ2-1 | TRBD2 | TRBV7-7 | TGTGCTAGCAGCCTGATAGCGGGAGGGGGAAATGAGCAGTTCTTC | CASSLIAGGGNEQFF
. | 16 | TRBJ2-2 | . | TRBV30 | TGTGCCTGGAGTTCAGCACCGAGGGCGAACACCGGGGAGCTGTTTTTT | CAWSSAPRANTGELFF
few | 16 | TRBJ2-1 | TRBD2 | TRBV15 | TGTGCCACCAGCAGAGGCGGGAGGCTTTCCTACAATGAGCAGTTCTTC | CATSRGGRLSYNEQFF
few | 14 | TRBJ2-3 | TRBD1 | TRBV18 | TGTGCCAGCTCCCCCGGGACAGGGCCGGATACGCAGTATTTT | CASSPGTGPDTQYF
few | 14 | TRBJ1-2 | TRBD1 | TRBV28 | TGTGCCAGCAGGAGGGGACAGGGGAACTATGGCTACACCTTC | CASRRGQGNYGYTF
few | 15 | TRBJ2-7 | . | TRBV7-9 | TGTGCCAGCAGCTTGACTAGGACAGGCTCCTACGAGCAGTACTTC | CASSLTRTGSYEQYF
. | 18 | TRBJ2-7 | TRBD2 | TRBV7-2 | TGTGCCAGCAGCTTATGGACTAGCGGGGGATCTTTGGCCTACGAGCAGTACTTC | CASSLWTSGGSLAYEQYF
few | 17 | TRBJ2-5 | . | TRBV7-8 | TGTGCCAGCAGCTTACAGGGCGCAGGAGGGTGGTCAGAGACCCAGTACTTC | CASSLQGAGGWSETQYF
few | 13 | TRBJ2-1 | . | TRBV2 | TGTGCCAGCAGGAGGACACTGTACTTGGAGCAGTTCTTC | CASRRTLYLEQFF
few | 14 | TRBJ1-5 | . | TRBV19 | TGTGCCAGTAGTACCGCGACGGAGTATCAGCCCCAGCATTTT | CASSTATEYQPQHF
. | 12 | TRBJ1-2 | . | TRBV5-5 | TGTGCCAGCTTGGACAGCTCCTATGGCTACACCTTC | CASLDSSYGYTF
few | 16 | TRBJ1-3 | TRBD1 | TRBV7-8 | TGTGCCAGCAGCTTCGGCAGGGGGAGCTCTGGAAACACCATATATTTT | CASSFGRGSSGNTIYF
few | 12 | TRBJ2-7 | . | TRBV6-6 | TGTGCCAGCAGTTACGGATCGGAGGAGGCGGACTTC | CASSYGSEEADF
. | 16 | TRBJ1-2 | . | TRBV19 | TGTGCCAGTAGTCCTTACTCCGGGTCCCCCAACGATGGCTACACCTTC | CASSPYSGSPNDGYTF
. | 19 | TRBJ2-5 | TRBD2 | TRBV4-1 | TGCGCCAGCAGCCAAGACGGACTAGCGGGAGTCGGATGGGGGGAGACCCAGTACTTC | CASSQDGLAGVGWGETQYF
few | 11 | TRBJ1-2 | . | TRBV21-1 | TGTGCCAAAAATGTGGCGGATGGCTACACCTTC | CAKNVADGYTF
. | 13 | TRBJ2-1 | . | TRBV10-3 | TGTGCCAGCACGGGACTCCAGGACGATGAGCAGTTCTTC | CASTGLQDDEQFF
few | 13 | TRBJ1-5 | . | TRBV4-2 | TGTGCCAGCAGCCAAAGACCGGGTCAGCCCCAGCATTTT | CASSQRPGQPQHF
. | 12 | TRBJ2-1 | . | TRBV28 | TGTGCCAGCAGCGAAAGCGGGCTTGAGCAGTTCTTC | CASSESGLEQFF
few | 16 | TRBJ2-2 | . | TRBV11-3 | TGTGCCAGCAGCTTGGCGAGTCAGGGATTGCGCGGGGAGCTGTTTTTT | CASSLASQGLRGELFF
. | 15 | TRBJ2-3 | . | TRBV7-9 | TGTGCCAGCAGCTTAGGACAGATTAGCACAGATACGCAGTATTTT | CASSLGQISTDTQYF
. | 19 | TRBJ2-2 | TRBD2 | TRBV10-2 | TGCGCCAGCAGCAGTAGACCTAACGGACTAGCGGTTAGCGCCGGGGAGCTGTTTTTT | CASSSRPNGLAVSAGELFF
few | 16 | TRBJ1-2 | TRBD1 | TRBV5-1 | TGCGCCAGCAGCCCGGGGACAGCAGACCTTCCCTATGGCTACACCTTC | CASSPGTADLPYGYTF
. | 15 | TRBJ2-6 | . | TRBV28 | TGTGCCAGCAGGGAAGGAGGTTCAGGGGCCAACGTCCTGACTTTC | CASREGGSGANVLTF
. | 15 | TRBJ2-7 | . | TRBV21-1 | TGTGCCAGCAGCAAAGCGCTCCTAATCTCCTACGAGCAGTACTTC | CASSKALLISYEQYF
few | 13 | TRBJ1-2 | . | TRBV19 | TGTGCCAGTAGTATCGGGATGGTCTATGGCTACACCTTC | CASSIGMVYGYTF
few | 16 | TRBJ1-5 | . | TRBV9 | TGTGCCAGCAGCGTAGCCCCAGGGCCGAGCAATCAGCCCCAGCATTTT | CASSVAPGPSNQPQHF
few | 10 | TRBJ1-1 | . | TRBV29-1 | TGCAGCGTTGGAGATTATGAAGCTTTCTTT | CSVGDYEAFF
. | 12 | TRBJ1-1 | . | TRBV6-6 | TGTGCCAGCAGTTACGGACTGATTTTGGCTTTCTTT | CASSYGLILAFF
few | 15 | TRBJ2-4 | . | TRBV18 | TGTGCCAGCTCCCCGGCGGGGGCTGCCAAAAACATTCAGTACTTC | CASSPAGAAKNIQYF
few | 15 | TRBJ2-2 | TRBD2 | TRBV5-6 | TGTGCCAGCAGCATTGGGACTAGCTACGTCGGGGAGCTGTTTTTT | CASSIGTSYVGELFF
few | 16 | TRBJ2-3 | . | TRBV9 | TGTGCCAGCAGCGTAGAAGCTAGCGCGAACACAGATACGCAGTATTTT | CASSVEASANTDTQYF
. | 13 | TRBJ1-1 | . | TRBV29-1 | TGCAGCGCAAGCAGGGTGACTGAAGCTGAAGCTTTCTTT | CSASRVTEAEAFF
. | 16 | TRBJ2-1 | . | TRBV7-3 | TGTGCCAGCAGCCCATTATCCCGGGTCATCGACAATGAGCAGTTCTTC | CASSPLSRVIDNEQFF
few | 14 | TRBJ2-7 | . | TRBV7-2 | TGTGCCAGCAGCGTGACAGGCCCCTCCTACGAGCAGTACTTC | CASSVTGPSYEQYF
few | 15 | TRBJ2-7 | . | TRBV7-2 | TGTGCCAGCAGCGAGGAGGTGGGGAACCACTACGAGCAGTACTTC | CASSEEVGNHYEQYF
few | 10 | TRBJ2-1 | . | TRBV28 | TGTGCCAGGGGGAGGAATGAGCAGTTCTTC | CARGRNEQFF
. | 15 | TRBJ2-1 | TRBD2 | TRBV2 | TGTGCCAGCAGTCTTCTAGCGGGAGAATACAATGAGCAGTTCTTC | CASSLLAGEYNEQFF